These 29 T cell receptor beta chains were all obtained from the same sample, sequenced in a study of CD8 T cells in Susac syndrome (dated by TCRdb to about 2019). Library prep was done by the immunoSEQ multiplex PCR assay. RNA was extracted using the RNeasy kit, and about 0.45 to 1 microgram was reverse transcribed with random hexamers. TCRdb redid the processing of the public reads, applying fastp at Q25 and MiXCR, and retained in-frame beta chains. CDR3 protein duplicates are merged, each entry listing the most common genes and DNA. In this sample the table shows some 170,000 distinct CDR3 sequences, roughly 95% of which occur a single time. The ten top clones hold over 0.11% of the sample. The specimen sequenced was CD4+ T cells from PBMCs. The receptors were sampled from a human donor in good health.

This clonotype appeared a single time. J is TRBJ2-7 and V is TRBV7-3, with 10 bases fitting TRBD1. Trimming at V came to 0 bases and at J to 3 bases, leaving 2 bases not matched to a gene. CDR3 length: 15 amino acids. Germline-derived CDR1 and CDR2 are SGHTA and FQGTGA. The CDR3 DNA reads TGTGCCAGCAGCTTAACCGGGACAGGGGTCTACGAGCAGTACTTC. Translating gives CASSLTGTGVYEQYF.

The V and J genes are TRBV14 and TRBJ1-1; D is uncertain. Germline CDR1 is SGHDN and CDR2 is FVKESK. CDR3 length: 13 residues. With 8 bases removed from V and 5 bases from J, the gap between germline ends came to 15 bases. CDR3 region: CASVKVVGTEAFF. DNA for the CDR3: TGTGCCAGCGTAAAAGTGGTAGGGACTGAAGCTTTCTTT.

V usage is TRBV29-1 and J usage is TRBJ2-4; 7 bases line up with TRBD2. The germline V gene encodes CDR1 SQVTM and CDR2 ANQGSEA. V was clipped by 7 bases and J by 6 bases; unmatched bases: 6. CDR3 length equals 12 residues. CDR3 in amino acids: CSGGEGGNIQYF. CDR3 DNA sequence: TGCAGCGGGGGGGAGGGTGGAAACATTCAGTACTTC. The complete variable domain, with remaining parts taken from reference TRBV29-1 and TRBJ2-4, reads SAVISQKPSRDICQRGTSLTIQCQVDSQVTMMFWYRQQPGQSLTLIATANQGSEATYESGFVIDKFPISRPNLTFSTLTVSNMSPEDSSIYLCSGGEGGNIQYFGAGTRLSVL.

V gene TRBV5-5 combines with J gene TRBJ2-7, with 7 bases that match TRBD1. CDR3 size: 14 residues. Germline values: CDR1 SGHKS, CDR2 YYEKEE (reference sequence). V was pared by 4 bases and J by 5 bases, with 9 bases of the junction left unmatched. The chain's CDR3 is CASSRDSQINEQYF. In DNA form, the CDR3 reads TGTGCCAGCAGCCGGGACAGTCAGATCAACGAGCAGTACTTC.

In its sample, this clonotype was seen once. J is TRBJ2-7 and V is TRBV18, with D maybe TRBD2 (6 bases). The germline V gene encodes CDR1 KGHSH and CDR2 LQKENI. The CDR3 length is 15 residues. V was pared by 2 bases and J by 2 bases, with 13 bases between. CDR3 coding DNA: TGTGCCAGCTCACCAGGGAGCGGGCGAGCCTACGAGCAGTACTTC. Its protein is CASSPGSGRAYEQYF.

The chain's CDR3 is CASSLETETEAFF. The CDR3 DNA sequence: TGCGCCAGCAGCTTGGAGACAGAGACTGAAGCTTTCTTT. The gene calls are TRBV5-1 and TRBJ1-1; tentative D call: TRBD1 (5 bases). Per germline, CDR1 SGHRS and CDR2 YFSETQ. The V gene lost 0 bases and the J gene lost 5 bases, with 8 bases spanning the gap. The CDR3 is made up of 13 amino acids.

The chain recombines TRBV6-1 with TRBJ2-7, with D perhaps matching TRBD1 (5 bases). V dropped 6 bases and J dropped 1 base, with 10 bases sitting between them. CDR1 and CDR2 from the germline V gene are MNHNS and SASEGT. This CDR3 region has 13 residues. The CDR3 nucleotides read TGTGCCAGCAGAAACACAGGTTCCTACGAGCAGTACTTC. Translated, it gives CASRNTGSYEQYF.

The chain is built from TRBV5-1 and TRBJ2-1; D not certain. V was trimmed by 0 bases and J by 6 bases, leaving 13 bases between them. CDR3 size: 15 residues. Germline V CDR1 and CDR2: SGHRS, YFSETQ. The CDR3 coding sequence is TGCGCCAGCAGCTTGGGAAGCCTACTGAGCAATGAGCAGTTCTTC. Amino acids: CASSLGSLLSNEQFF.

The chain is built from TRBV27 and TRBJ1-2; TRBD1 agrees at 8 bases. With 6 bases clipped from V and 4 bases from J, the junction kept 7 bases outside the gene matches. The germline V gene encodes CDR1 MNHEY and CDR2 SMNVEV (reference sequence). The CDR3 is 14 amino acids. DNA for the CDR3: TGTGCCAGCAGACCCGACAGGGGTGTCTATGGCTACACCTTC. It is translated as CASRPDRGVYGYTF.

This chain links TRBV29-1 with TRBJ1-6; a weak D match, TRBD1 (5 bases). Trimming cost V 0 bases and J 5 bases, with 8 bases left between them. The CDR3 has 14 residues. The germline CDR1 and CDR2 sequences are SQVTM and ANQGSEA. The CDR3 region is CSVEEGGNNSPLHF. CDR3 DNA sequence: TGCAGCGTTGAAGAGGGGGGGAATAATTCACCCCTCCACTTT.

The CDR3 DNA follows: TGCGCCAGCAGCCAAGACTCCGGGTCTACCTACGAGCAGTACTTC. It is translated as CASSQDSGSTYEQYF. The chain links TRBV4-1 to TRBJ2-7; D remains unclear. Germline CDR1 is MGHRA and CDR2 is YSYEKL. Trimming cost V 0 bases and J 2 bases, with 11 bases left between them. The length of the CDR3 is 15 residues.

Only one count was recorded for this clonotype. The chain joins TRBV12-3 or TRBV12-4 to TRBJ1-1; 7 bases align to TRBD1. The CDR3 covers 16 residues. With 3 bases clipped from V and 0 bases from J, the junction kept 7 bases outside the gene matches. As DNA, the CDR3 is TGTGCCAGCAGTTTTCGGACAGGACCGTTGAACACTGAAGCTTTCTTT. It specifies CASSFRTGPLNTEAFF.

CDR3: CASSLSLAPSYNEQFF. The CDR3 coding sequence is TGTGCCAGCAGCCTTTCCCTAGCGCCCTCCTACAATGAGCAGTTCTTC. This chain links TRBV3-1 with TRBJ2-1; D might be TRBD2 (6 bases). Deletions cut 4 bases from V and 0 bases from J, with 13 bases between. The CDR3 consists of 16 residues. In germline, CDR1 is LGHDT, CDR2 YNNKEL (reference sequence).

The V and J genes are TRBV30 and TRBJ1-4; weak D call: TRBD1 (5 bases). The V end lost 1 base, the J end lost 4 bases, and 13 bases lay between the germline ends. The CDR3 spans 15 residues. Germline V gene sequence: CDR1 GTSNPN, CDR2 SVGIG (reference sequence). The CDR3 spells CAWSAGAGGNEKLFF. The CDR3 DNA reads as TGTGCCTGGAGTGCTGGGGCAGGTGGTAATGAAAAACTGTTTTTT. Variable domain in full (rest from reference TRBV30 and TRBJ1-4): SQTIHQWPATLVQPVGSPLSLECTVEGTSNPNLYWYRQAAGRGLQLLFYSVGIGQISSEVPQNLSASRPQDRQFILSSKKLLLSDSGFYLCAWSAGAGGNEKLFFGSGTQLSVL.

V gene TRBV9 combines with J gene TRBJ2-2; the match to TRBD1 covers 7 bases. The V segment lost 0 bases and the J segment 1 base; nucleotides outside the gene matches: 3. CDR3 length: 16 amino acids. The germline CDR1 and CDR2 sequences are SGDLS and YYNGEE. The CDR3 sequence: CASSVAGQWNTGELFF. The CDR3 bases are TGTGCCAGCAGCGTAGCGGGACAGTGGAACACCGGGGAGCTGTTTTTT.

The J gene is TRBJ1-6, the V gene TRBV3-1; TRBD1 might be the D (5 bases). Germline V gene lookup returns CDR1 LGHDT and CDR2 YNNKEL (reference sequence). Trimming left V 4 bases short and J 8 bases short, with 12 bases between. The length of the CDR3 is 14 residues. Written as DNA, the CDR3 is TGTGCCAGCAGCCCCAGGGACGGGGATTCACCCCTCCACTTT. Translated, it gives CASSPRDGDSPLHF.

This chain joins TRBV4-1 and TRBJ2-1; perhaps TRBD2 as D (5 bases). The length of the CDR3 is 17 residues. Deletions cut 1 base from V and 6 bases from J, with 19 bases between. CDR1 and CDR2 (germline): MGHRA, YSYEKL. The CDR3: CASSQGMARGLVNEQFF. For the CDR3, the DNA is TGCGCCAGCAGCCAAGGGATGGCTCGAGGGCTTGTCAATGAGCAGTTCTTC.

The CDR3 nucleotides are TGCAGCGTTGAACTCGCCAGGGGGCTGGCCTACACCTTC. Encoded protein: CSVELARGLAYTF. The J gene is TRBJ1-2, the V gene TRBV29-1; 8 nucleotides agree with TRBD1. V dropped 2 bases and J dropped 10; count of bases not matched to a gene: 9. This CDR3 region has 13 residues. Germline-derived CDR1 and CDR2 are SQVTM and ANQGSEA.

The chain carries TRBV5-4 and TRBJ1-6; maybe TRBD1 (5 bases). The germline gives CDR1 SGHNT, CDR2 YYREEE (reference sequence). V shed 2 bases and J shed 8 bases, with 14 bases lying between them. The CDR3 runs 15 residues. The CDR3 is CASSFRGQGYSPLHF. DNA for the CDR3: TGTGCCAGCAGCTTTCGGGGTCAGGGTTATTCACCCCTCCACTTT.

This clonotype came up a few times. This chain links TRBV29-1 with TRBJ1-6; D gene unclear. There are 13 residues in the CDR3. V lost 6 bases, J lost 7 bases, and 13 bases lay in between. CDR1 and CDR2 (germline): SQVTM, ANQGSEA. The CDR3 protein is CSVGSERNSPLHF. CDR3 nucleotide sequence: TGCAGCGTGGGCAGTGAGAGGAATTCACCCCTCCACTTT.

The rearrangement uses TRBV4-2 and TRBJ2-3, with 8 nucleotides matching TRBD1. The V and J ends lost 1 base and 2 bases, in that order; junction bases with no gene match: 5. In germline, CDR1 is LGHNA, CDR2 YNFKEQ. The CDR3 is 16 residues long. The CDR3 DNA is TGTGCCAGCAGCCAAGGACAGGGGATGCCCACAGATACGCAGTATTTT. This encodes CASSQGQGMPTDTQYF.

This sequence joins TRBV30 and TRBJ2-7, with 9 bases fitting TRBD1. J lost 6 bases, V lost 2 bases, and 8 bases had no gene match. Germline CDR1 and CDR2: GTSNPN and SVGIG (reference sequence). CDR3 size: 14 residues. The CDR3 DNA sequence: TGTGCCTGGAGTAGCGGGACAGGGTCAAGCGAGCAGTACTTC. Its translation: CAWSSGTGSSEQYF.

The chain links TRBV20-1 to TRBJ1-5; 7 bases are shared with TRBD1. CDR1 DFQATT and CDR2 SNEGSKA come from the germline V gene (reference sequence). The CDR3 consists of 13 residues. V dropped 4 bases and J dropped 6; count of bases not matched to a gene: 6. The CDR3, as DNA: TGCAGTGCTATCAGACAGGGTGGTCAGCCCCAGCATTTT. This encodes CSAIRQGGQPQHF.

The V call is TRBV18, the J call TRBJ1-1; no reliable D call. Trimming stripped 3 bases from V and 6 bases from J, with 11 bases between. CDR3 length: 13 amino acids. Germline V gene lookup returns CDR1 KGHSH and CDR2 LQKENI. The CDR3 coding sequence is TGTGCCAGCTCACCGCCCCCAAGCGCTGAAGCTTTCTTT. Translating gives CASSPPPSAEAFF.

The V gene is TRBV7-3, the J gene TRBJ2-1; the D call may be TRBD1 or TRBD2 (5 bases each). V lost 5 bases to trimming and J lost 8 bases, with 22 bases between them. Germline CDR1 SGHTA, CDR2 FQGTGA. The CDR3 totals 16 residues. In DNA form, the CDR3 reads TGTGCCAGCAGCGCCGTCAGGGTCTCCAATAGCGATGAGCAGTTCTTC. Protein product: CASSAVRVSNSDEQFF. Based on the CDR3 plus reference TRBV7-3 and TRBJ2-1, the full variable domain is GAGVSQTPSNKVTEKGKYVELRCDPISGHTALYWYRQSLGQGPEFLIYFQGTGAADDSGLPNDRFFAVRPEGSVSTLKIQRTERGDSAVYLCASSAVRVSNSDEQFFGPGTRLTVL.

The chain uses TRBV18 and TRBJ2-5; D is unclear. Germline V gene lookup returns CDR1 KGHSH and CDR2 LQKENI. The V and J ends lost 3 bases and 2 bases respectively, with 16 bases between them. The CDR3 is 16 amino acids. CDR3 nucleotides: TGTGCCAGCTCACCTTCGATTTTGCCCCGACAAGAGACCCAGTACTTC. It specifies CASSPSILPRQETQYF.

About this clonotype: At one of its ends the junction is not consistent with the germline gene, which may arise from a read error. This chain joins TRBV5-1 and TRBJ1-1; TRBD1 matches 7 bases. This CDR3 has 14 residues. Germline V CDR1 and CDR2: SGHRS, YFSETQ. The CDR3 DNA follows: TGCGCCAGCAGCCGGACAGGAGGAGACACTGAAGTTTTCTTT. Its protein product is CASSRTGGDTEVFF.

The chain employs TRBV7-2 and TRBJ1-6; 10 positions match TRBD1. After removal of 4 bases from V and 7 bases from J, the junction contained 10 bases not matched to a gene. This CDR3 contains 17 residues. Germline V CDR1 and CDR2: SGHTA, FQGNSA. The chain's CDR3 is CASSSFPGTGENSPLHF. The CDR3 nucleotides are TGTGCCAGCAGCTCGTTCCCCGGGACAGGGGAAAATTCACCCCTCCACTTT.

This chain links TRBV20-1 with TRBJ2-7; D is unresolved. Trimming took 6 bases from V and 5 from J, leaving 14 bases between them. The germline gives CDR1 DFQATT, CDR2 SNEGSKA (reference sequence). This CDR3 region has 12 residues. DNA for the CDR3: TGCAGTGCCACCATACTCAGCGACGAGCAGTACTTC. Its translation: CSATILSDEQYF.